This T cell receptor beta chain was profiled in a study of molecular identifiers for immune sequencing clone quantification. With regard to this clonotype: Its target is not known.

V dropped 5 bases and J dropped 0; count of bases not matched to a gene: 3. The CDR3 extends over 15 amino acids. Germline lookup yields CDR1 SGHNT and CDR2 YYREEE (reference sequence). Points from the study as a whole: Over 98% of CMV-specific effector molecules, but under 1% of naive ones, were in clones above 20 copies.

Methods described previously were used for bulk TCR libraries, and listed TCR primers were applied. TCRdb itself ran the PCR reads through MiXCR, one entry per CDR3 protein. The table shows 62,000 or so distinct CDR3 sequences, with 15% to 20% occurring only once. This chain joins TRBV5-4 and TRBJ2-1; TRBD1 aligns across 9 bases. This sequence was found in a human donor in good health. Some libraries in this study had Jurkat cell RNA spiked in. The sample comprised naive CD8+ T cells from blood, with Jurkat cell RNA spiked in. Subset specified: FACS-sorted CD8+CD4-CCR7+CD45RA+ naive T cells. The CDR3 region is CASRWTGASYNEQFF. DNA for the CDR3: TGTGCCAGCAGATGGACAGGGGCCTCCTACAATGAGCAGTTCTTC.